What follows are 30 T cell receptor beta chains derived from one specimen sequenced in a study of T cell changes during pregnancy in multiple sclerosis. Profiled with immunoSEQ multiplex PCR; TCRdb holds only in-frame clones, not every one. The table lists roughly 80,000 clones, over 80% of them singletons. The sample here was peripheral blood, taken in the first trimester of pregnancy. The receptors were gathered from a female donor with multiple sclerosis, enrolled in a pregnancy study.

The V gene is TRBV5-4, the J gene TRBJ2-5; 8 nucleotides align to TRBD2. The CDR3 extends over 15 amino acids. Trimming removed 4 bases from V and 4 bases from J; junction bases left unmatched: 9. Germline V lookup: CDR1 SGHNT, CDR2 YYREEE (reference sequence). The CDR3 DNA reads as TGTGCCAGCAGCCAATCCACACGGGGGGGAGAGACCCAGTACTTC. Translated: CASSQSTRGGETQYF.

This chain uses TRBV6-5 with TRBJ1-6; 7 nucleotides line up with TRBD1. This CDR3 comprises 16 residues. The junction had 10 bases not matched to a gene; V was cut back by 2 bases and J by 9 bases. Germline V gives CDR1 MNHEY, CDR2 SVGAGI. CDR3 loop: CASSYLADRSGSPLHF. The CDR3 DNA reads TGTGCCAGCAGTTACCTCGCGGACAGGAGTGGTTCACCCCTCCACTTT.

The V gene is TRBV2, the J gene TRBJ2-2; 7 bases are shared with TRBD1. This CDR3 region has 13 residues. Germline CDR1 SNHLY, CDR2 FYNNEI. Germline trimming cut 9 bases from V and 4 bases from J; bases unmatched to any gene: 5. The CDR3 DNA reads TGTGCCAGTGACAGGGCAAGCACCGGGGAGCTGTTTTTT. This translates into CASDRASTGELFF.

The chain recombines TRBV5-1 with TRBJ2-2; D is possibly TRBD1 (6 bases). Germline V gene sequence: CDR1 SGHRS, CDR2 YFSETQ. Trimming stripped 6 bases from V and 3 bases from J, with 15 bases between. The CDR3 runs to 15 residues. The DNA of the CDR3 is TGCGCCAGCATTTGGGGGCTTTCGGACACCGGGGAGCTGTTTTTT. Amino acid sequence: CASIWGLSDTGELFF.

V is TRBV2 and J is TRBJ2-1; 10 bases map to TRBD1. Germline CDR1 SNHLY, CDR2 FYNNEI. V dropped 5 bases and J dropped 5; count of bases not matched to a gene: 6. The CDR3 is 15 residues long. CDR3: CASSTPGTGDNEQFF. In DNA, the CDR3 is TGTGCCAGCAGTACTCCCGGGACAGGGGACAATGAGCAGTTCTTC.

The chain joins TRBV19 to TRBJ2-7, with 7 positions matching TRBD1. Trimming removed 5 bases from V and 5 bases from J; junction bases left unmatched: 9. In germline, CDR1 is LNHDA, CDR2 SQIVND (reference sequence). The CDR3 consists of 14 residues. CDR3 region: CASSPISTGDEQYF. CDR3 sequence (DNA): TGTGCCAGTAGTCCAATCTCCACAGGGGACGAGCAGTACTTC.

J is TRBJ1-4 and V is TRBV13; 7 bases fit TRBD1. V lost 0 bases and J lost 4; bases outside the gene matches: 5. The CDR3 is 16 amino acids. The V gene's germline CDR1 is PRHDT and CDR2 FYEKMQ (reference sequence). The CDR3 sequence: CASSLGGRGNNEKLFF. In DNA form, the CDR3 reads TGTGCCAGCAGCTTAGGGGGCAGGGGGAATAATGAAAAACTGTTTTTT.

The chain has TRBV18 and TRBJ2-1; 13 bases agree with TRBD2. Germline CDR1 KGHSH, CDR2 LQKENI. The trim removed 7 bases at V and 9 bases at J, leaving 9 bases unmatched. This CDR3 is 15 amino acids long. CDR3 residues: CASFGGTSGKVEQFF. CDR3 bases: TGTGCCAGCTTCGGAGGGACTAGCGGGAAGGTTGAGCAGTTCTTC.

In DNA form, the CDR3 reads TGTGCCTGGAGTACAGAACGGGACTACCCTAGCACAGATACGCAGTATTTT. The encoded protein is CAWSTERDYPSTDTQYF. The rearrangement links TRBV30 to TRBJ2-3, with 7 bases lining up with TRBD2. Losses at the gene ends were 2 bases for V and 0 bases for J; bases not matched to a gene: 11. This CDR3 spans 17 amino acids. The germline V gene has CDR1 GTSNPN and CDR2 SVGIG (reference sequence). Looking up the rest from reference TRBV30 and TRBJ2-3 gives the full variable domain: SQTIHQWPATLVQPVGSPLSLECTVEGTSNPNLYWYRQAAGRGLQLLFYSVGIGQISSEVPQNLSASRPQDRQFILSSKKLLLSDSGFYLCAWSTERDYPSTDTQYFGPGTRLTVL.

The CDR3 DNA sequence: TGTGCCAGTAGTCTCTTAGCGGGAGCGGGCACAGATACGCAGTATTTT. Translating gives CASSLLAGAGTDTQYF. J is TRBJ2-3 and V is TRBV19, with 9 bases lining up with TRBD2. J gave up 1 base and V 5 bases, and 7 bases lay outside the gene matches. The CDR3 is 16 amino acids. In germline, CDR1 is LNHDA, CDR2 SQIVND (reference sequence).

The chain employs TRBV25-1 and TRBJ1-5; 9 nucleotides line up with TRBD1. CDR3 length: 14 amino acids. Losses at the gene ends were 5 bases for V and 6 bases for J; bases not matched to a gene: 5. Germline CDR1 MGHDK, CDR2 SYGVNS. CDR3 bases: TGTGCCAGCAGTCCAACAGGGGGCACTCAGCCCCAGCATTTT. Translated, it gives CASSPTGGTQPQHF.

Note on this clone: This specimen includes other DNA sequences encoding the same CDR3. The chain joins TRBV5-1 to TRBJ1-5; D might be TRBD1 (6 bases). Germline V gives CDR1 SGHRS, CDR2 YFSETQ. The CDR3 length is 15 residues. With 0 bases removed from V and 4 bases from J, the gap between germline ends came to 11 bases. This chain's CDR3 is CASSLEGQGNQPQHF. In DNA form, the CDR3 reads TGCGCCAGCAGCTTGGAGGGGCAGGGGAATCAGCCCCAGCATTTT.

DNA of the CDR3: TGTGCCTGGAGTGTATGGACCGCGGGACAGGGTTCTTTGGGAGCTTTCTTT. It yields the protein CAWSVWTAGQGSLGAFF. V is TRBV30 and J is TRBJ1-1; 9 nucleotides agree with TRBD1. The CDR3 runs to 17 residues. V lost 0 bases, J lost 10 bases, and 18 bases stayed unmatched. CDR1 is GTSNPN and CDR2 is SVGIG in the germline V gene (reference sequence).

The chain uses TRBV11-3 and TRBJ2-1; 10 positions match TRBD2. The length of the CDR3 is 16 residues. From germline, CDR1 is SGHNT and CDR2 YENEEA. V trimming: 4 bases; J trimming: 7 bases; junction bases outside the gene matches: 10. CDR3 sequence reads: CASSSGTSVGENEQFF. The CDR3 DNA follows: TGTGCCAGCAGCTCGGGGACTAGCGTGGGGGAGAATGAGCAGTTCTTC.

CDR3 loop: CASSLESIPPNYGYTF. CDR3 in DNA: TGTGCCAGTAGCCTGGAGAGCATACCCCCTAACTATGGCTACACCTTC. The chain recombines TRBV19 with TRBJ1-2; D not certain. CDR3 size: 16 residues. V gave up 6 bases and J gave up 0 bases, with 17 bases separating them. Looked up from germline, CDR1 is LNHDA and CDR2 is SQIVND (reference sequence). Filled out from reference TRBV19 and TRBJ1-2, the complete variable domain reads DGGITQSPKYLFRKEGQNVTLSCEQNLNHDAMYWYRQDPGQGLRLIYYSQIVNDFQKGDIAEGYSVSREKKESFPLTVTSAQKNPTAFYLCASSLESIPPNYGYTFGSGTRLTVV.

The genes are TRBV5-6 and TRBJ2-3; 11 nucleotides align to TRBD2. The trim removed 3 bases at V and 3 bases at J, leaving 15 bases unmatched. Germline CDR1 and CDR2: SGHDT and YYEEEE. The CDR3 length is 19 residues. As DNA, the CDR3 is TGTGCCAGCAGCTCATTAGCGGGAGGGCCTCACAAACGAACAGATACGCAGTATTTT. Protein product: CASSSLAGGPHKRTDTQYF.

The chain uses TRBV18 and TRBJ2-6; maybe TRBD1 (6 bases). CDR3 length: 17 amino acids. The germline CDR1 and CDR2 sequences are KGHSH and LQKENI. V dropped 6 bases and J dropped 0 bases, with 15 bases sitting between them. The CDR3 is CASSPRTVFSGANVLTF. CDR3 in DNA: TGTGCCAGCTCCCCAAGGACAGTTTTCTCTGGGGCCAACGTCCTGACTTTC.

The rearrangement links TRBV14 to TRBJ2-5; D unclear. V dropped 1 base and J dropped 2 bases, with 5 bases sitting between them. This CDR3 has 13 amino acids. Germline CDR1 is SGHDN and CDR2 is FVKESK. CDR3 residues: CASSQGLQETQYF. CDR3 DNA sequence: TGTGCCAGCAGCCAAGGGCTTCAAGAGACCCAGTACTTC. The whole variable domain, filled in from reference TRBV14 and TRBJ2-5, reads EAGVTQFPSHSVIEKGQTVTLRCDPISGHDNLYWYRRVMGKEIKFLLHFVKESKQDESGMPNNRFLAERTGGTYSTLKVQPAELEDSGVYFCASSQGLQETQYFGPGTRLLVL.

The chain joins TRBV15 to TRBJ2-2; 8 nucleotides line up with TRBD1. There are 15 residues in the CDR3. Germline CDR1 and CDR2: LNHNV and YYDKDF (reference sequence). The trim removed 0 bases at V and 3 bases at J, leaving 0 bases unmatched. The CDR3 DNA reads as TGTGCCACCAGCAGAGACAGGGGGCACACCGGGGAGCTGTTTTTT. It yields the protein CATSRDRGHTGELFF.

As DNA, the CDR3 is TGTGCCATCAGTGAGTCTACAGGGGAGAATCAGCCCCAGCATTTT. Its protein is CAISESTGENQPQHF. The chain combines TRBV10-3 with TRBJ1-5; 7 positions match TRBD1. The J segment lost 4 bases and the V segment lost 0 bases, leaving 3 bases of the junction unmatched. The germline V gene has CDR1 ENHRY and CDR2 SYGVKD. This CDR3 is built from 15 residues.

The V call is TRBV2, the J call TRBJ2-3, with a possible D match to TRBD2 (6 bases). With 6 bases removed from V and 4 bases from J, the gap between germline ends came to 8 bases. This CDR3 comprises 12 residues. Germline V gene lookup returns CDR1 SNHLY and CDR2 FYNNEI. The CDR3 spells CASREGPDTQYF. CDR3 DNA sequence: TGTGCCAGCAGGGAGGGCCCAGATACGCAGTATTTT.

This clone was picked up one time. The rearrangement joins TRBV19 to TRBJ1-1; tentative D call: TRBD1 (5 bases). V lost 11 bases and J 6 bases, leaving 19 bases between the germline ends. Germline-derived CDR1 and CDR2 are LNHDA and SQIVND (reference sequence). CDR3 length: 13 amino acids. CDR3 protein: CAAQGRGIPEAFF. CDR3 nucleotide sequence: TGTGCCGCCCAGGGTCGGGGGATCCCTGAAGCTTTCTTT.

The chain uses TRBV7-2 and TRBJ2-2, with D unresolved. Trimming left V 0 bases short and J 8 bases short, with 7 bases between. Germline CDR1 and CDR2: SGHTA and FQGNSA. CDR3 size: 13 residues. CDR3 residues: CASSLAQSGELFF. The CDR3 region has the DNA TGTGCCAGCAGCTTAGCGCAGTCGGGGGAGCTGTTTTTT.

Remarks on this clone: The junction departs from the called germline gene at one end, perhaps through a read error. The V and J genes are TRBV19 and TRBJ2-3, with 8 bases identical to TRBD2. The germline V gene has CDR1 LNHDA and CDR2 SQIVND (reference sequence). The CDR3 sequence is 13 residues long. The CDR3 DNA sequence: TGTGCCACGAGCCCCGGGACTAGGATTACGCTGTATTTT. It is translated as CATSPGTRITLYF.

The CDR3 loop reads CASRGRTGVNYGYTF. In nucleotides, the CDR3 is TGTGCCAGCAGGGGTCGGACAGGGGTAAACTATGGCTACACCTTC. The chain combines TRBV27 with TRBJ1-2, with 9 positions matching TRBD1. The J segment lost 2 bases and the V segment lost 6 bases, leaving 7 bases of the junction unmatched. Germline V lookup: CDR1 MNHEY, CDR2 SMNVEV (reference sequence). This CDR3 spans 15 amino acids.

This rearrangement joins TRBV4-1 to TRBJ1-5, with D hard to call. Germline values: CDR1 MGHRA, CDR2 YSYEKL. V lost 2 bases, J lost 7 bases, and 18 bases lay in between. The CDR3 has 16 residues. The CDR3 sequence is CASSQPKVPAGQPQHF. CDR3 bases: TGCGCCAGCAGCCAACCCAAGGTCCCAGCGGGGCAGCCCCAGCATTTT.

This clone has just one count. The chain combines TRBV2 with TRBJ2-1; 10 bases map to TRBD1. CDR1 is SNHLY and CDR2 is FYNNEI in the germline V gene. The CDR3 sequence is 17 residues long. The ends lost 4 bases at V and 8 bases at J; junction bases unmatched: 14. CDR3 nucleotide sequence: TGTGCCAGCAGTGGGTTCGAAGACAGGGGGCGTACAGATGAGCAGTTCTTC. Its translation: CASSGFEDRGRTDEQFF. Supplemented by reference TRBV2 and TRBJ2-1, the full variable domain reads EPEVTQTPSHQVTQMGQEVILRCVPISNHLYFYWYRQILGQKVEFLVSFYNNEISEKSEIFDDQFSVERPDGSNFTLKIRSTKLEDSAMYFCASSGFEDRGRTDEQFFGPGTRLTVL.

This chain joins TRBV4-1 and TRBJ2-3; TRBD2 aligns across 10 bases. The CDR3 covers 15 residues. Germline V gives CDR1 MGHRA, CDR2 YSYEKL. The ends lost 6 bases at V and 7 bases at J; junction bases unmatched: 10. CDR3 in amino acids: CASRDSGGRTNTQYF. The CDR3 DNA sequence: TGCGCCAGCAGAGATAGCGGGGGGCGCACGAATACGCAGTATTTT.

The J gene is TRBJ2-2, the V gene TRBV7-9; 7 bases line up with TRBD1. J was trimmed by 7 bases and V by 7 bases; bases with no gene match: 15. The CDR3 length is 16 residues. Per the germline V gene, CDR1 is SEHNR and CDR2 is FQNEAQ (reference sequence). CDR3: CASTPRGPPLGGELFF. Here the CDR3 DNA reads TGTGCCAGCACTCCGAGGGGGCCTCCCCTTGGCGGGGAGCTGTTTTTT.

The chain combines TRBV5-4 with TRBJ2-2; 10 bases are shared with TRBD1. The V gene end was trimmed by 2 bases and the J gene end by 7 bases; junction bases not matched to a gene: 8. This CDR3 contains 16 residues. Germline values: CDR1 SGHNT, CDR2 YYREEE (reference sequence). CDR3 protein: CASSLVDRGQGGELFF. As DNA, the CDR3 is TGTGCCAGCAGCTTAGTTGACAGGGGGCAGGGCGGGGAGCTGTTTTTT.